One and the same sample provided the 20 T cell receptor beta chains below, sequenced in a study of T cell responses to AZD1222 COVID-19 vaccine. TCRdb's copy holds only in-frame clones and misses some; the assay was immunoSEQ multiplex PCR. The table includes roughly 120,000 clones, approximately 92% detected once. This specimen was peripheral blood, taken 28 days after the second dose of the MenACWY control vaccine. The receptors were gathered from an adult who received the MenACWY meningococcal vaccine as a control.

V usage is TRBV19 and J usage is TRBJ1-1; weak D call: TRBD1 (5 bases). Trimming stripped 4 bases from V and 3 bases from J, with 9 bases between. CDR3 size: 13 residues. Germline CDR1 reads LNHDA; CDR2 reads SQIVND (reference sequence). The CDR3, as DNA: TGTGCCAGTAGTAAAGGGGAGGACACTGAAGCTTTCTTT. Its protein product is CASSKGEDTEAFF.

The CDR3 DNA is TGTGCCAGCAGCCTACGGGACCCTAACACTGAAGCTTTCTTT. It is translated as CASSLRDPNTEAFF. The chain recombines TRBV4-2 with TRBJ1-1; tentative D call: TRBD1 (5 bases). Trimming left V 4 bases short and J 2 bases short, with 11 bases between. The CDR3 consists of 14 residues. Per the germline V gene, CDR1 is LGHNA and CDR2 is YNFKEQ.

The chain joins TRBV11-3 to TRBJ2-1; no firm D call. The V gene lost 2 bases and the J gene lost 6 bases, with 5 bases spanning the gap. CDR3 length: 12 residues. Germline values: CDR1 SGHNT, CDR2 YENEEA. Here the CDR3 DNA reads TGTGCCAGCAGCTTAAGTAGCAATGAGCAGTTCTTC. Its protein product is CASSLSSNEQFF.

The chain couples TRBV28 to TRBJ1-4; no firm D call. CDR1 is MDHEN, CDR2 SYDVKM, per germline. The CDR3 covers 13 residues. V shed 6 bases and J shed 8 bases, with 13 bases lying between them. CDR3 sequence reads: CASSLGGREKLFF. As DNA, the CDR3 is TGTGCCAGCAGCCTCGGAGGGAGGGAAAAACTGTTTTTT.

The chain carries TRBV27 and TRBJ1-1, with TRBD1 identical over 11 bases. CDR3 size: 12 residues. Germline assignment: CDR1 MNHEY and CDR2 SMNVEV (reference sequence). With 8 bases clipped from V and 13 bases from J, the junction kept 9 bases outside the gene matches. The CDR3 protein is CASLGQGARVFF. CDR3 bases: TGTGCCAGCTTAGGACAGGGGGCGCGTGTTTTCTTT.

This chain uses TRBV19 with TRBJ2-6; D ambiguous. The ends were cut back, 7 bases at V and 0 bases at J, with 16 bases in the middle. Germline V gives CDR1 LNHDA, CDR2 SQIVND (reference sequence). The CDR3 sequence is 17 residues long. CDR3 sequence: CASMPGPASSGANVLTF. CDR3 coding DNA: TGTGCCAGTATGCCAGGACCAGCCTCCTCTGGGGCCAACGTCCTGACTTTC.

This clone has only one observation. This chain joins TRBV7-3 and TRBJ2-7, with 9 bases lining up with TRBD2. CDR1 is SGHTA and CDR2 is FQGTGA in the germline V gene. CDR3 length equals 16 residues. V lost 1 base, J lost 2 bases, and 6 bases stayed unmatched. This CDR3 is CASSLKGLAITYEQYF. In nucleotides, the CDR3 is TGTGCCAGCAGCTTAAAAGGACTAGCGATAACCTACGAGCAGTACTTC.

The chain has TRBV2 and TRBJ1-4, with D tentatively TRBD1 (5 bases). The CDR3 length is 14 residues. V was cut by 5 bases and J by 1 base, with 8 bases left in between. Per the germline V gene, CDR1 is SNHLY and CDR2 is FYNNEI. The CDR3, as DNA: TGTGCCAGCAGTTGGGGGAGAACTAATGAAAAACTGTTTTTT. Residues: CASSWGRTNEKLFF.

CDR3 in amino acids: CATSRPGEPLGNEQFF. The CDR3 DNA is TGTGCCACCTCTCGCCCGGGGGAGCCCTTAGGCAATGAGCAGTTCTTC. The chain couples TRBV15 to TRBJ2-1; TRBD2 is a possible D gene (6 bases). CDR1 is LNHNV, CDR2 YYDKDF, per germline (reference sequence). This CDR3 region has 16 residues. V lost 8 bases, J lost 6 bases, and 23 bases lay in between.

The chain uses TRBV11-2 and TRBJ2-5; D remains unclear. Germline V gene lookup returns CDR1 SGHAT and CDR2 FQNNGV. This CDR3 comprises 14 residues. V was shortened by 2 bases and J by 7 bases, with 14 bases between the two germline ends. CDR3 in DNA: TGTGCCAGCAGCTTAAACTGGCAGATAGTGACCCAGTACTTC. Protein: CASSLNWQIVTQYF.

V and J are TRBV27 and TRBJ1-5; D call uncertain. The CDR3 extends over 13 amino acids. V was trimmed by 4 bases and J by 4 bases, leaving 8 bases between them. The germline gives CDR1 MNHEY, CDR2 SMNVEV (reference sequence). CDR3 sequence reads: CASSSNHNQPQHF. The CDR3 bases are TGTGCCAGCAGTTCTAATCATAATCAGCCCCAGCATTTT.

This chain connects TRBV7-9 to TRBJ2-7; 12 bases align to TRBD2. Germline assignment: CDR1 SEHNR and CDR2 FQNEAQ (reference sequence). This CDR3 contains 16 residues. The V segment lost 2 bases and the J segment 5 bases; nucleotides outside the gene matches: 7. The CDR3 loop is CASSLSSRLAGDEQYF. The CDR3 DNA follows: TGTGCCAGCAGCTTATCCTCTCGACTAGCGGGAGACGAGCAGTACTTC.

This clone was picked up a small number of times. The chain employs TRBV5-6 and TRBJ1-3; D uncertain. Trimming left V 5 bases short and J 2 bases short, with 17 bases between. Looked up from germline, CDR1 is SGHDT and CDR2 is YYEEEE. The CDR3 covers 16 residues. DNA for the CDR3: TGTGCCAGCAGAACCAGTATAGTTTCTGCTGGAAACACCATATATTTT. This sequence encodes CASRTSIVSAGNTIYF.

This sequence joins TRBV19 and TRBJ2-4; 9 nucleotides align to TRBD1. From germline, CDR1 is LNHDA and CDR2 SQIVND (reference sequence). J was trimmed by 3 bases and V by 4 bases; bases with no gene match: 7. The CDR3 runs to 16 residues. Written as DNA, the CDR3 is TGTGCCAGTAGTAGGCGGACAGGGGAAGGCAAAAACATTCAGTACTTC. Encoded protein: CASSRRTGEGKNIQYF.

The chain couples TRBV11-3 to TRBJ2-2; 8 nucleotides line up with TRBD2. Germline values: CDR1 SGHNT, CDR2 YENEEA. The CDR3 covers 20 residues. J lost 6 bases, V lost 0 bases, and 18 bases had no gene match. CDR3 in amino acids: CASSLEGRLAGTIPPGELFF. The CDR3, as DNA: TGTGCCAGCAGCTTAGAGGGTCGGCTAGCGGGCACAATTCCCCCCGGGGAGCTGTTTTTT.

The gene calls are TRBV7-2 and TRBJ2-7, with 8 bases that match TRBD1. Trimming took 5 bases from V and 4 from J; bases not matched to a gene: 10. The CDR3 is 15 amino acids. Germline CDR1 SGHTA, CDR2 FQGNSA. The CDR3 DNA reads as TGTGCCAGCAGCCTAAGCACAGGGGGTAGGTACGAGCAGTACTTC. Protein product: CASSLSTGGRYEQYF.

V is TRBV7-9 and J is TRBJ2-3; 9 nucleotides align to TRBD2. The CDR3 extends over 16 amino acids. The trim removed 5 bases at V and 0 bases at J, leaving 6 bases unmatched. CDR1 and CDR2 (germline): SEHNR, FQNEAQ (reference sequence). In nucleotides, the CDR3 is TGTGCCAGCAGCAATGGACTAGCGCCTAGCACAGATACGCAGTATTTT. Protein product: CASSNGLAPSTDTQYF.

This rearrangement joins TRBV11-2 to TRBJ2-3; 7 nucleotides agree with TRBD2. The CDR3 is 16 amino acids. Germline CDR1 reads SGHAT; CDR2 reads FQNNGV. The V segment lost 2 bases and the J segment 3 bases; nucleotides outside the gene matches: 8. The CDR3 DNA reads TGTGCCAGCAGCTTATCCGGGCCCGGGGGGACAGATACGCAGTATTTT. It encodes CASSLSGPGGTDTQYF.

The CDR3 is CASSLGWQKGTGELFF. The CDR3 bases are TGTGCCAGCAGTTTAGGCTGGCAAAAGGGCACCGGGGAGCTGTTTTTT. The genes are TRBV28 and TRBJ2-2; D call uncertain. Germline lookup yields CDR1 MDHEN and CDR2 SYDVKM. The CDR3 contains 16 residues. V was clipped by 2 bases and J by 4 bases, with 14 bases between them. The full variable domain, with the rest looked up from reference TRBV28 and TRBJ2-2, is DVKVTQSSRYLVKRTGEKVFLECVQDMDHENMFWYRQDPGLGLRLIYFSYDVKMKEKGDIPEGYSVSREKKERFSLILESASTNQTSMYLCASSLGWQKGTGELFFGEGSRLTVL.

The rearrangement links TRBV4-1 to TRBJ1-6; 7 nucleotides line up with TRBD1. The germline gives CDR1 MGHRA, CDR2 YSYEKL. J gave up 7 bases and V 1 base, and 10 bases lay outside the gene matches. CDR3 length: 17 amino acids. The CDR3 DNA follows: TGCGCCAGCAGCCAAGTCCCCTCGGGACAGCGGAATTCACCCCTCCACTTT. This gives the protein CASSQVPSGQRNSPLHF.